This record covers a single TCR beta chain. No antigen is known for it. One entry per CDR3 protein, called by TCRdb with MiXCR from the RT-PCR reads. The table shows 630,000 or so distinct CDR3 sequences, with roughly 14% occurring only once. The data derive from a study of response to subunit inactivated influenza vaccine. Points from the study as a whole: Each seasonal flu vaccination may recruit only limited new T cells, authors suggested.

Germline values: CDR1 SNHLY, CDR2 FYNNEI. This CDR3 has 13 amino acids. V shed 11 bases and J shed 2 bases, with 15 bases lying between them. The sequencing used PBMCs from blood, collected 11 to 12 days after vaccination. This chain links TRBV2 with TRBJ1-1; tentative D call: TRBD1 (6 bases). This TCR was sampled from a man aged 45-60 years who received an inactivated influenza vaccine. The CDR3 DNA reads as TGTGCCGCTATTGCACAGGGAAACACTGAAGCTTTCTTT. Translation: CAAIAQGNTEAFF.